The clone carrying this TCR beta chain was seen many times. Its antigen is unidentified. This entry belongs to a study of Graves' ophthalmopathy and Graves' hyperthyroidism. Study background: Untreated patients at initial diagnosis provided peripheral blood. Overall study results and limits: Also, most clonotypes expanded in the thyroid above 0.001 frequency appeared in blood. Stable hyperthyroidism and ophthalmopathy were told apart by a 13-signature model, which achieved roughly 90% sensitivity and around 80% specificity.

TCR beta CDR3 amplification used RNA transcripts. An opening RT-PCR round employed HTBI primers and preceded a second-round multiplex PCR. TCRdb reprocessed the multiplex PCR reads with MiXCR, giving one entry per CDR3 protein. This sample has under 350,000 distinct CDR3 sequences; 15% to 20% occur once, and the top ten carry 12%. Germline CDR1 LNHDA, CDR2 SQIVND (reference sequence). The CDR3 contains 16 residues. The ends were cut back, 5 bases at V and 4 bases at J, with 20 bases in the middle. The chain carries TRBV19 and TRBJ2-5; D possibly corresponds to TRBD2 (5 bases). The clonotype originates from an adult man with Graves' ophthalmopathy. Sequencing was carried out using peripheral blood. The CDR3: CASSSAGGWSGETQYF. For the CDR3, the DNA is TGTGCCAGTAGTTCAGCCGGTGGCTGGAGCGGAGAGACCCAGTACTTC. The entire variable domain, with the rest obtained from reference TRBV19 and TRBJ2-5, is as follows: DGGITQSPKYLFRKEGQNVTLSCEQNLNHDAMYWYRQDPGQGLRLIYYSQIVNDFQKGDIAEGYSVSREKKESFPLTVTSAQKNPTAFYLCASSSAGGWSGETQYFGPGTRLLVL.